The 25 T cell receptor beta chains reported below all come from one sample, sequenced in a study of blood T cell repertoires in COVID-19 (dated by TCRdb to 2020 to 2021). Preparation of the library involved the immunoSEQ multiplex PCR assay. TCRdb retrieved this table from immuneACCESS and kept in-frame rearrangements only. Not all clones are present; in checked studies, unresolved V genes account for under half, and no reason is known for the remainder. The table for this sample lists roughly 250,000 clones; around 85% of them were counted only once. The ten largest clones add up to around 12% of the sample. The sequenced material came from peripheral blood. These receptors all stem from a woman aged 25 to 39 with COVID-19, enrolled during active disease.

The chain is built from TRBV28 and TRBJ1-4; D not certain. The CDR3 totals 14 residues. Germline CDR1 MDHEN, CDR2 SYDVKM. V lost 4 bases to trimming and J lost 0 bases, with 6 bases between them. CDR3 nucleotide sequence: TGTGCCAGCAGTTCCCTCCCAACTAATGAAAAACTGTTTTTT. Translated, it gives CASSSLPTNEKLFF.

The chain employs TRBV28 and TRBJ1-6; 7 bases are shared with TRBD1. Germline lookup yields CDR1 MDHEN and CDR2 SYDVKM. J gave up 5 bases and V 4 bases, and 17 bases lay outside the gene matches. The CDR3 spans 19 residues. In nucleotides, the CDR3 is TGTGCCAGCAGTTCTTACACAGGGGCCGCACGGCAAGATAATTCACCCCTCCACTTT. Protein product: CASSSYTGAARQDNSPLHF.

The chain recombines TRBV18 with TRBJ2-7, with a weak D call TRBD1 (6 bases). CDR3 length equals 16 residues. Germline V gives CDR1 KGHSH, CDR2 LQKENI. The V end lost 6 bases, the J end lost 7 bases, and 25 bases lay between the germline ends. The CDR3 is CASSTNTPGQTGEQYF. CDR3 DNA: TGTGCCAGCTCTACAAATACACCGGGACAAACAGGGGAGCAGTACTTC.

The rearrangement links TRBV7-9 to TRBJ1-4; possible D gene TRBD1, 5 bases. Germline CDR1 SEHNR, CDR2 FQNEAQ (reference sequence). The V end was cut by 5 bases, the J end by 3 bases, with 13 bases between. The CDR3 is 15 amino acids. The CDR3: CASSQSRGANEKLFF. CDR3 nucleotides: TGTGCCAGCAGCCAGTCCCGGGGGGCTAATGAAAAACTGTTTTTT. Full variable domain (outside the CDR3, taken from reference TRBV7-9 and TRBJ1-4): DTGVSQNPRHKITKRGQNVTFRCDPISEHNRLYWYRQTLGQGPEFLTYFQNEAQLEKSRLLSDRFSAERPKGSFSTLEIQRTEQGDSAMYLCASSQSRGANEKLFFGSGTQLSVL.

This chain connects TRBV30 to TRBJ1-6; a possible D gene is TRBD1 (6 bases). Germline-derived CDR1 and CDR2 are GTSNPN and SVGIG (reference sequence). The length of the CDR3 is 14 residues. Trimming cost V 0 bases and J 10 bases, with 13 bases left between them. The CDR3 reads CAWSVNRVGSPLHF. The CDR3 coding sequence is TGTGCCTGGAGTGTAAACAGGGTAGGATCACCCCTCCACTTT.

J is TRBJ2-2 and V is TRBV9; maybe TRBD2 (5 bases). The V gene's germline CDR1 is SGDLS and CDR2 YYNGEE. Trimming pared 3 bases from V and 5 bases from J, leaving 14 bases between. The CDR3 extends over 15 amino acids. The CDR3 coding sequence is TGTGCCAGCAGCGCCGCTCCCTCGGGGACCGGGGAGCTGTTTTTT. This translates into CASSAAPSGTGELFF.

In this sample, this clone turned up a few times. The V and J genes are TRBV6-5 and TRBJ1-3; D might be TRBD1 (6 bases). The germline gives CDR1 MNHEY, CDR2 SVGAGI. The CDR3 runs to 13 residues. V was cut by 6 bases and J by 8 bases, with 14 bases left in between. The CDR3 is CASSRIQGYTIYF. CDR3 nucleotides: TGTGCCAGCAGCCGTATACAGGGATACACCATATATTTT.

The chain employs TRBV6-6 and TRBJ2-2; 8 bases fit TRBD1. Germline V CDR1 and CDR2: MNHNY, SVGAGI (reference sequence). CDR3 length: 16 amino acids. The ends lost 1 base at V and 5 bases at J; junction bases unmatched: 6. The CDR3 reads CASSYFQGAGTGELFF. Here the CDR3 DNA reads TGTGCCAGCAGTTACTTTCAGGGGGCGGGTACCGGGGAGCTGTTTTTT.

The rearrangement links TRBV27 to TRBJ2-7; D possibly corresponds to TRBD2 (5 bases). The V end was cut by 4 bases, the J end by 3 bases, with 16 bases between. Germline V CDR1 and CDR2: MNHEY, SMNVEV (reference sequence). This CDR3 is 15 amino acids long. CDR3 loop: CASSSTLVRGYEQYF. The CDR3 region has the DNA TGTGCCAGCAGTTCAACCCTGGTACGGGGCTACGAGCAGTACTTC.

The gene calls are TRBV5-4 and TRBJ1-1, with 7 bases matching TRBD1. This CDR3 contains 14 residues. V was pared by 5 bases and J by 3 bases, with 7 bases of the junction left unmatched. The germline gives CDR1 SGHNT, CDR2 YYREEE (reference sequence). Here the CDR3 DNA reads TGTGCCAGCAGTTTTGACAGGGCGGACACTGAAGCTTTCTTT. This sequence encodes CASSFDRADTEAFF.

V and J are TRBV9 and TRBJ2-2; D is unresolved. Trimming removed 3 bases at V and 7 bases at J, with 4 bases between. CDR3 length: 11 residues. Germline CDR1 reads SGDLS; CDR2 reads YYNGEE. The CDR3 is CASSDNGELFF. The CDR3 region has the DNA TGTGCCAGCAGCGATAACGGGGAGCTGTTTTTT.

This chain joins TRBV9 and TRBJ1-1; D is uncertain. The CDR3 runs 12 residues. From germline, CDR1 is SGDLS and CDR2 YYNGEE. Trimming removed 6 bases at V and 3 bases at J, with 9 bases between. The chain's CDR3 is CASKAVDTEAFF. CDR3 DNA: TGTGCCAGCAAGGCGGTGGACACTGAAGCTTTCTTT.

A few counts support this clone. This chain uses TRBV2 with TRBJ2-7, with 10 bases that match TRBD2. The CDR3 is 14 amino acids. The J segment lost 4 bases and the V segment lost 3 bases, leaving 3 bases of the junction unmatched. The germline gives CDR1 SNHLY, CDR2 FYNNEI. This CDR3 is CASSDQLAGYEQYF. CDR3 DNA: TGTGCCAGCAGTGACCAACTAGCGGGGTACGAGCAGTACTTC.

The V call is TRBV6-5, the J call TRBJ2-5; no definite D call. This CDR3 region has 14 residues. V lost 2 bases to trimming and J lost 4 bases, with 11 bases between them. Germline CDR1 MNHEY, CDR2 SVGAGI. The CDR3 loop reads CASSYKWRGETQYF. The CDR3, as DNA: TGTGCCAGCAGTTACAAATGGCGAGGAGAGACCCAGTACTTC.

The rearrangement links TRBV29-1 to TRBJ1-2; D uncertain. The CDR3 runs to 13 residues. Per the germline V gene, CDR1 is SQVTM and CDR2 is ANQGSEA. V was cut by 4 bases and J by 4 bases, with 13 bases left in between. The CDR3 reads CSVVAAESYGYTF. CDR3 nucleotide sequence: TGCAGCGTTGTTGCCGCGGAGAGCTATGGCTACACCTTC.

CDR3 region: CASSQRQGANTGELFF. DNA for the CDR3: TGCGCCAGCAGCCAGCGACAGGGGGCGAACACCGGGGAGCTGTTTTTT. V and J are TRBV4-1 and TRBJ2-2, with 9 bases fitting TRBD1. CDR1 is MGHRA and CDR2 is YSYEKL in the germline V gene. With 3 bases clipped from V and 0 bases from J, the junction kept 2 bases outside the gene matches. The CDR3 has 16 residues.

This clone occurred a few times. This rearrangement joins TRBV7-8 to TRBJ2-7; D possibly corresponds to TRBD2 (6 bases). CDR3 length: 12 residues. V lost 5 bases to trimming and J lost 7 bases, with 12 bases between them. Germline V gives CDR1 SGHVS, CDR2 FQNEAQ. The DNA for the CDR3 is TGTGCCAGCAGCCTTAGGGCGGGAGAGCAGTACTTC. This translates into CASSLRAGEQYF.

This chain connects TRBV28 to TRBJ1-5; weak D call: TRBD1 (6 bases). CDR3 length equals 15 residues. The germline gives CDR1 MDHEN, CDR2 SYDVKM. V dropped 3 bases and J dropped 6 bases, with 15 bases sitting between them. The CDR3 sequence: CASSLAGATSQPQHF. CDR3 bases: TGTGCCAGCAGTTTGGCGGGGGCGACGAGTCAGCCCCAGCATTTT. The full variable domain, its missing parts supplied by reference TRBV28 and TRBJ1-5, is DVKVTQSSRYLVKRTGEKVFLECVQDMDHENMFWYRQDPGLGLRLIYFSYDVKMKEKGDIPEGYSVSREKKERFSLILESASTNQTSMYLCASSLAGATSQPQHFGDGTRLSIL.

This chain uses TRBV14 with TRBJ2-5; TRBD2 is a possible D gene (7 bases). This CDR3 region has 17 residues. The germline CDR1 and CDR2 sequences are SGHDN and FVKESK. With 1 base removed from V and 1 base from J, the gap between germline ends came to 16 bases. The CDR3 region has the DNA TGTGCCAGCAGCCAAGGAATGAGGGGGGGAGTCCAAGAGACCCAGTACTTC. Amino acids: CASSQGMRGGVQETQYF.

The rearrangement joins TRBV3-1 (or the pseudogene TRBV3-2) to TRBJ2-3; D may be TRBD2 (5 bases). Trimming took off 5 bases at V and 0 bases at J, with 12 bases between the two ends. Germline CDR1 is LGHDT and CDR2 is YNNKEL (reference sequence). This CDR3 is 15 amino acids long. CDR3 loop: CASSRLTSSTDTQYF. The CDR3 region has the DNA TGTGCCAGCAGCAGACTAACCTCTAGCACAGATACGCAGTATTTT.

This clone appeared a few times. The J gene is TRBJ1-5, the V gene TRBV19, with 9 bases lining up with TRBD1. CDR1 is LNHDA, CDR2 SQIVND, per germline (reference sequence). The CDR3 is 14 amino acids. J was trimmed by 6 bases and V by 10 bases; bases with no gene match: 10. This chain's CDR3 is CATEPGQGVQPQHF. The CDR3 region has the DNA TGTGCCACCGAACCGGGACAGGGCGTTCAGCCCCAGCATTTT.

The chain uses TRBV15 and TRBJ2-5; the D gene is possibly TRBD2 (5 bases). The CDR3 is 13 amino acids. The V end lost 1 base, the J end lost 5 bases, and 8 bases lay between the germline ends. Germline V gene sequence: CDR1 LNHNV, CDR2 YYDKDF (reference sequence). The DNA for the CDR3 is TGTGCCACCAGCAGAGCCACGGGGGAGACCCAGTACTTC. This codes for CATSRATGETQYF.

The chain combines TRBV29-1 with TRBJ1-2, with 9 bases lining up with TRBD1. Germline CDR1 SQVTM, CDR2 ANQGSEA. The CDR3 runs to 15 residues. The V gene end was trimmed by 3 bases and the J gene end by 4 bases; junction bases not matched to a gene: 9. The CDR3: CSVEGQGRKPYGYTF. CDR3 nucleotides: TGCAGCGTTGAGGGACAGGGCAGAAAACCCTATGGCTACACCTTC.

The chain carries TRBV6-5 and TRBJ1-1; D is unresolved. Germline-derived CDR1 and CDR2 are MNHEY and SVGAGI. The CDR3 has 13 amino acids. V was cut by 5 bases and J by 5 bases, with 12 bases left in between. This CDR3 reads CASSRIPGTEAFF. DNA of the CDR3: TGTGCCAGCAGTCGAATTCCAGGAACTGAAGCTTTCTTT.

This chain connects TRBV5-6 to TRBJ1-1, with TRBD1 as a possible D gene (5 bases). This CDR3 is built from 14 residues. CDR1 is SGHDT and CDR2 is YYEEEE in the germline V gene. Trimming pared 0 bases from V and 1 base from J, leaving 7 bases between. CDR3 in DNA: TGTGCCAGCAGCTTGGAAGGGGAGAACACTGAAGCTTTCTTT. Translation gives CASSLEGENTEAFF.